This T cell receptor (beta chain) originates from a study of cytomegalovirus exposure and HLA in healthy donors. The CDR3 runs 20 residues. This PCR relied on a set of 60 Vbeta primers and 13 Jbeta primers. TCRdb's copy holds only in-frame clones and misses some; the assay was immunoSEQ multiplex PCR. The sample lists approximately 170,000 clones; roughly 79% were seen once. On this clone itself: The antigen is not known.

Findings and caveats of the study: Association of a missense DCLRE1C variant with TCR beta V- and J-gene trimming was reported in a later analysis. Equally common other TCR beta chains were less clonally expanded than HLA-associated ones, a later analysis found.

The V gene is TRBV21-1, the J gene TRBJ1-5; the DNA was not used to check the table's D call, TRBD1. TRBV21-1 is labeled a pseudogene. The sequencing sample was made of PBMCs. The sequence came from a woman between 40 and 50 years old in good health and CMV-seropositive. The DNA for the CDR3 is TGTGCCAGCAGCAAAATGGATGTATGGAACAGACCGAGTGGCAATCAGCCCCAGCATTTT. It translates to CASSKMDVWNRPSGNQPQHF.